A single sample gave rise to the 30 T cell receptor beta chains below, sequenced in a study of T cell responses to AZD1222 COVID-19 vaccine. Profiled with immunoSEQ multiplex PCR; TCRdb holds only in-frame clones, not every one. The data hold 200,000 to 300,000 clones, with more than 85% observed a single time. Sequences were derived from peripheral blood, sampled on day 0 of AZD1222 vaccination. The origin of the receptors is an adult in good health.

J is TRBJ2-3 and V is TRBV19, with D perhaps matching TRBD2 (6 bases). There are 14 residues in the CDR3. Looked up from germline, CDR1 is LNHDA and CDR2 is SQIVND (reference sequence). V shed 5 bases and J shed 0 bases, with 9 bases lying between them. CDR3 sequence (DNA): TGTGCCAGTAGTTTTGGGACTAGCACAGATACGCAGTATTTT. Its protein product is CASSFGTSTDTQYF.

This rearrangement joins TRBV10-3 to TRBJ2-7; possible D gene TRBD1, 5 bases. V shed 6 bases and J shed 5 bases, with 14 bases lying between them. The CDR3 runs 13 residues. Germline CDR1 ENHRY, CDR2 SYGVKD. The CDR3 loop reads CAISEQGSDEQYF. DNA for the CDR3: TGTGCCATCAGCGAGCAGGGATCTGACGAGCAGTACTTC.

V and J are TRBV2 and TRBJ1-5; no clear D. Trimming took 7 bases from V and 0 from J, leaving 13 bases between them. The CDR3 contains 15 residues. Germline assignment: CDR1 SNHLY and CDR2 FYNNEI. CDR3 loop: CASNLGRPSNQPQHF. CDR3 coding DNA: TGTGCCAGCAACCTAGGACGGCCTAGCAATCAGCCCCAGCATTTT.

CDR3 sequence: CASSRQGLAGTPEQFF. The CDR3 region has the DNA TGCGCCAGCAGCCGCCAGGGACTAGCGGGAACGCCTGAGCAGTTCTTC. The V gene is TRBV5-1, the J gene TRBJ2-1, with 13 bases fitting TRBD2. The CDR3 is 16 residues long. Germline CDR1 reads SGHRS; CDR2 reads YFSETQ. The V segment lost 4 bases and the J segment 9 bases; nucleotides outside the gene matches: 10.

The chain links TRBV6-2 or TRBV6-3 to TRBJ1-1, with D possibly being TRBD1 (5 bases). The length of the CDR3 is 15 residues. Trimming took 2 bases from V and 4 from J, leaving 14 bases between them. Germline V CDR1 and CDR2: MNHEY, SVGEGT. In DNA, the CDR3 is TGTGCCAGCAGTTACAGTCCTCGGGGGATCACTGAAGCTTTCTTT. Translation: CASSYSPRGITEAFF.

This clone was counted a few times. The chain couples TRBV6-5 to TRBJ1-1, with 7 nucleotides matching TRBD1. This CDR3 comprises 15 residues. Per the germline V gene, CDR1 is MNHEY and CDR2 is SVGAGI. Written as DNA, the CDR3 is TGTAACCCGGGACAGCTCCGCCGAGCCCCTGGTGAAGCTTTCTTT. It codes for CNPGQLRRAPGEAFF.

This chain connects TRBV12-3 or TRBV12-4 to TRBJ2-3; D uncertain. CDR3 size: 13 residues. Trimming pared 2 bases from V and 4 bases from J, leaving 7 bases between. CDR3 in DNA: TGTGCCAGCAGTTTAATTTTCGCAGATACGCAGTATTTT. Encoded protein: CASSLIFADTQYF.

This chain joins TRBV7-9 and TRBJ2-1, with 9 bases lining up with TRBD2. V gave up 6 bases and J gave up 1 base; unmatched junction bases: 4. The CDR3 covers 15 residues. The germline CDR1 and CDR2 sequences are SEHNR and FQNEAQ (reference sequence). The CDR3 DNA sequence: TGTGCCAGCAGATGGACTAGCGAGTCCTACAATGAGCAGTTCTTC. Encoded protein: CASRWTSESYNEQFF.

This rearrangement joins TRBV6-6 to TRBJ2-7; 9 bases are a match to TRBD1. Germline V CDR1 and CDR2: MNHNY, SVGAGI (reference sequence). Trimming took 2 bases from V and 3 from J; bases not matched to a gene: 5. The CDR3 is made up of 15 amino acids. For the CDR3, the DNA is TGTGCCAGCAGTTACAAACCGGGACAGGGCTACGAGCAGTACTTC. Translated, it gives CASSYKPGQGYEQYF.

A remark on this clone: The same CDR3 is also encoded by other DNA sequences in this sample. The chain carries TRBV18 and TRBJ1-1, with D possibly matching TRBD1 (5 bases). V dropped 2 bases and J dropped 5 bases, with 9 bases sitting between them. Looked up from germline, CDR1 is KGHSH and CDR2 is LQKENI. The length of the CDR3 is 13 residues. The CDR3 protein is CASSPTGETEAFF. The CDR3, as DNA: TGTGCCAGCTCACCAACAGGCGAGACTGAAGCTTTCTTT. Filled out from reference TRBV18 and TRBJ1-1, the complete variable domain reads NAGVMQNPRHLVRRRGQEARLRCSPMKGHSHVYWYRQLPEEGLKFMVYLQKENIIDESGMPKERFSAEFPKEGPSILRIQQVVRGDSAAYFCASSPTGETEAFFGQGTRLTVV.

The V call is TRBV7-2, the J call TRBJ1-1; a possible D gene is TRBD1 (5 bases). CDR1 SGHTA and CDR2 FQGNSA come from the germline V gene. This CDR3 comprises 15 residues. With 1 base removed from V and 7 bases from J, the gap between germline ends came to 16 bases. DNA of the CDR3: TGTGCCAGCAGCTTAGGTGGAGACAGAAGTCTTGAAGCTTTCTTT. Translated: CASSLGGDRSLEAFF.

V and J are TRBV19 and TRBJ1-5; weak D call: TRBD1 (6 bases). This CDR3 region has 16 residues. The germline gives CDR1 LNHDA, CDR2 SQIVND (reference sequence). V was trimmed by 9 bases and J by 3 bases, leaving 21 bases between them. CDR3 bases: TGTGCCAGCAACCCTCGGGGGGCCGGGGACAATCAGCCCCAGCATTTT. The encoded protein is CASNPRGAGDNQPQHF.

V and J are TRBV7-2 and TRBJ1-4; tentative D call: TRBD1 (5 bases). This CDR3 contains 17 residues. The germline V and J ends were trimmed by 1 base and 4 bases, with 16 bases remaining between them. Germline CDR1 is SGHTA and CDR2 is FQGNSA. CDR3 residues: CASSLGSGTVNNEKLFF. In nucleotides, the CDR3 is TGTGCCAGCAGCTTAGGCTCGGGGACGGTGAATAATGAAAAACTGTTTTTT.

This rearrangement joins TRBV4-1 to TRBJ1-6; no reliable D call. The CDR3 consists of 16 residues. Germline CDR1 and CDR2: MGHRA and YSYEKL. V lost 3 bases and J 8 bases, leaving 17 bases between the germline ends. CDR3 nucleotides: TGCGCCAGCAGCCAGGGATTTACCGGGCCCTATTCACCCCTCCACTTT. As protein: CASSQGFTGPYSPLHF.

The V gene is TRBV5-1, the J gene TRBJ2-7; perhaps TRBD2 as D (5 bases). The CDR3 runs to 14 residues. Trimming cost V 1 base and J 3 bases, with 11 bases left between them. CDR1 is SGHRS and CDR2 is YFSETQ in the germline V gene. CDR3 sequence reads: CASSLTAASYEQYF. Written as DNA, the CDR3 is TGCGCCAGCAGCTTGACAGCGGCAAGCTACGAGCAGTACTTC.

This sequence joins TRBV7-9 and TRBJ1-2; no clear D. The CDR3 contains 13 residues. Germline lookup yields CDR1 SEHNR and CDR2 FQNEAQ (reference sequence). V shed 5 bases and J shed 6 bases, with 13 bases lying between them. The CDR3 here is CASSAHGSDGYTF. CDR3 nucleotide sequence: TGTGCCAGCAGCGCCCATGGGTCGGATGGCTACACCTTC.

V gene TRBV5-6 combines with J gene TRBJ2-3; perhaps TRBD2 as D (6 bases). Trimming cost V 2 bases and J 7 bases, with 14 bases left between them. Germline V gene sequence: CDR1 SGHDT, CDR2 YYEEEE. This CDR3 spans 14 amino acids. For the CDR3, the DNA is TGTGCCAGCAGCTTCCCGGGAGCCCGCCATACGCAGTATTTT. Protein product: CASSFPGARHTQYF.

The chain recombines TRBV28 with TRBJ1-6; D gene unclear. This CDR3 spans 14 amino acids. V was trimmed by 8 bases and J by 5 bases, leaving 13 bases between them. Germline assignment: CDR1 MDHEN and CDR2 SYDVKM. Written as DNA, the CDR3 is TGTGCCAGCCGTATTCACGATAATAATTCACCCCTCCACTTT. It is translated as CASRIHDNNSPLHF.

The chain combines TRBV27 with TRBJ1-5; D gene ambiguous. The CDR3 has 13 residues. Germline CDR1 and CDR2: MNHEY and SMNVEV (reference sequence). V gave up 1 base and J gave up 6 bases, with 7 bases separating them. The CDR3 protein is CASSLYLGQPQHF. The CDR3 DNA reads TGTGCCAGCAGTTTATATCTAGGTCAGCCCCAGCATTTT.

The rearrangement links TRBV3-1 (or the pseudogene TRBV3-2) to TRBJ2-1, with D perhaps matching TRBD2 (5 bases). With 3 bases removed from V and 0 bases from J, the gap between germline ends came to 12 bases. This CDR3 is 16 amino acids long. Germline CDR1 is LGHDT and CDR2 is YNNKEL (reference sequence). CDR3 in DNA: TGTGCCAGCAGCCAGCCTCTAGCTGTCTCCTACAATGAGCAGTTCTTC. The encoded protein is CASSQPLAVSYNEQFF.

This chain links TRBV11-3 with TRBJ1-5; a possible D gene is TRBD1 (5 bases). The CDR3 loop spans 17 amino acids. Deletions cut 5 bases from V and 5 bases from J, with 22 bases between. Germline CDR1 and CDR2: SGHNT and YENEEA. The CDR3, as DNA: TGTGCCAGCAGCCCAGGGCCGACTCCCAAGAAAGATCAGCCCCAGCATTTT. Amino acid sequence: CASSPGPTPKKDQPQHF.

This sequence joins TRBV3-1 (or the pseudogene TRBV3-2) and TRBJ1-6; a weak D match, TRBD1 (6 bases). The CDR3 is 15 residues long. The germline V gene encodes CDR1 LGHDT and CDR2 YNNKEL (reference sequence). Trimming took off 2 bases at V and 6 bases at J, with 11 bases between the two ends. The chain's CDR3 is CASSQKGGGNSPLHF. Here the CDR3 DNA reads TGTGCCAGCAGCCAAAAGGGGGGCGGTAATTCACCCCTCCACTTT.

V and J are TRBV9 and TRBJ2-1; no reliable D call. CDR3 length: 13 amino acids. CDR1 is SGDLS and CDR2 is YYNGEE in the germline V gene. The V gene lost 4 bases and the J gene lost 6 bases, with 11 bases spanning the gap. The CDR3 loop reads CASSPHNANEQFF. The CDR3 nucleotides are TGTGCCAGCAGCCCCCACAACGCCAATGAGCAGTTCTTC.

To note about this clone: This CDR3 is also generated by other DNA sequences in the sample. In DNA form, the CDR3 reads TGTGCCAGCAGCTCAACCCCCTACGAGCAGTACTTC. Amino acid sequence: CASSSTPYEQYF. J is TRBJ2-7 and V is TRBV7-2, with D unclear. The CDR3 sequence is 12 residues long. V was trimmed by 4 bases and J by 2 bases, leaving 6 bases between them. Per germline, CDR1 SGHTA and CDR2 FQGNSA.

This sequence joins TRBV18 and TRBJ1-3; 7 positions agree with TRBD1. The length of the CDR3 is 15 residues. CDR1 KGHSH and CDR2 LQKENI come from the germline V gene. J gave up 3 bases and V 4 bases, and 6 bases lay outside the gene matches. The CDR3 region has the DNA TGTGCCAGCTCACTCACGACAGGGCATGGAAACACCATATATTTT. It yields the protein CASSLTTGHGNTIYF. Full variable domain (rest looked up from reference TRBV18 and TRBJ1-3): NAGVMQNPRHLVRRRGQEARLRCSPMKGHSHVYWYRQLPEEGLKFMVYLQKENIIDESGMPKERFSAEFPKEGPSILRIQQVVRGDSAAYFCASSLTTGHGNTIYFGEGSWLTVV.

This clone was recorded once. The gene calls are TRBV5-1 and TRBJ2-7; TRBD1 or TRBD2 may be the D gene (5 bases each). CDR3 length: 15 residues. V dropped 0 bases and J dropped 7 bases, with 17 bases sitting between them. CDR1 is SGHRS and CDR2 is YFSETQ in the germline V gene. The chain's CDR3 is CASSLVMSGTREQYF. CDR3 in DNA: TGCGCCAGCAGCTTGGTTATGTCGGGGACCCGGGAGCAGTACTTC.

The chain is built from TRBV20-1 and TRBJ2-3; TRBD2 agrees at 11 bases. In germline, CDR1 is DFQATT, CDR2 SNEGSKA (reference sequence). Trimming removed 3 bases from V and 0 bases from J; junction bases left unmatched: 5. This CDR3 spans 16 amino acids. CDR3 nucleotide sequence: TGCAGTGCTAGTCGACTAGCGGGGCAAAGCACAGATACGCAGTATTTT. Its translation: CSASRLAGQSTDTQYF.

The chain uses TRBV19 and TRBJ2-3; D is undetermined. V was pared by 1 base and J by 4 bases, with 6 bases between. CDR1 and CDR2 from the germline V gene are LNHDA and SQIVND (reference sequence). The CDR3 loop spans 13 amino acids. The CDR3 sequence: CASSIARADTQYF. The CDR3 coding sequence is TGTGCCAGTAGTATAGCTAGAGCAGATACGCAGTATTTT.

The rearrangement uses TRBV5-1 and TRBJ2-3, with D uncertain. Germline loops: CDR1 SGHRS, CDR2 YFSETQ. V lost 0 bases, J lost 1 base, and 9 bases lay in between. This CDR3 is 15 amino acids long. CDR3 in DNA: TGCGCCAGCAGCTTGGGCGACCCCCGCACAGATACGCAGTATTTT. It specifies CASSLGDPRTDTQYF.

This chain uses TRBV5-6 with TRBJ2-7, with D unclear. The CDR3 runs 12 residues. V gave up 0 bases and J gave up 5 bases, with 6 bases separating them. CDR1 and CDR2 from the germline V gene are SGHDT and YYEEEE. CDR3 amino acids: CASSLGVHEQYF. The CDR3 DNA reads TGTGCCAGCAGCTTGGGGGTCCACGAGCAGTACTTC.